This TCR beta chain was retrieved from a study of cytomegalovirus exposure and HLA in healthy donors. General study findings and limits: It was reportedly the case that the classifier diagnosed cytomegalovirus status with high specificity and sensitivity. In a later analysis, parvovirus B19, influenza, CMV and Epstein-Barr virus appeared linked to several top co-occurrence clusters.

In regard to this clone: Its antigen is not known.

It was with 60 Vbeta and 13 Jbeta primers that the PCR ran. Clones were read by immunoSEQ multiplex PCR, and TCRdb kept only the in-frame ones, dropping some. Of about 120,000 clones in the sample, about 79% were seen once. The CDR3 covers 14 residues. Unmatched junction bases numbered 4, after V lost 5 bases and J lost 2 bases. CDR1 MDHEN and CDR2 SYDVKM come from the germline V gene. The chain has TRBV28 and TRBJ2-7, with 9 positions matching TRBD2. The source is a human donor in good health. The sample consisted of PBMCs. The DNA of the CDR3 is TGTGCCAGCAGTCCGCGGGGGGGTGCCTACGAGCAGTACTTC. It yields the protein CASSPRGGAYEQYF.